The next 18 T cell receptor beta chains were all read from a single sample in a study of blood T cell repertoires in COVID-19. Profiling relied on immunoSEQ multiplex PCR, and the TCRdb table lists in-frame clones only, not all of them. The table includes 200,000 to 250,000 clones, around 80% detected once. Sample: peripheral blood. The receptors were gathered from a woman aged 30 to 39 with COVID-19, enrolled during active disease.

The CDR3 loop reads CASTRDRGLNQPQHF. The CDR3 DNA sequence: TGTGCCAGTACGCGGGACAGGGGGCTCAATCAGCCCCAGCATTTT. This chain uses TRBV6-5 with TRBJ1-5, with 12 bases aligning to TRBD1. Germline V lookup: CDR1 MNHEY, CDR2 SVGAGI. Trimming took 9 bases from V and 3 from J; bases not matched to a gene: 6. This CDR3 is 15 amino acids long.

The CDR3 DNA reads TGTGCCAGCAGTTACATTGGGGGGATTGGCTCTGAAGCTTTCTTT. Translated, it gives CASSYIGGIGSEAFF. This chain uses TRBV6-5 with TRBJ1-1; the D gene is possibly TRBD1 (5 bases). From germline, CDR1 is MNHEY and CDR2 SVGAGI. This CDR3 is built from 15 residues. Trimming took 2 bases from V and 6 from J, leaving 16 bases between them.

This chain uses TRBV5-4 with TRBJ1-2; 7 bases fit TRBD1. Germline loops: CDR1 SGHNT, CDR2 YYREEE (reference sequence). The J segment lost 4 bases and the V segment lost 4 bases, leaving 4 bases of the junction unmatched. The CDR3 has 13 residues. CDR3 sequence reads: CASSPAGGYGYTF. The CDR3 nucleotides read TGTGCCAGCAGCCCCGCAGGGGGCTATGGCTACACCTTC.

This clone was picked up one time. This CDR3 reads CASSPNREANYGYTF. The CDR3 DNA is TGTGCCAGCAGCCCCAACAGGGAAGCTAACTATGGCTACACCTTC. The V gene is TRBV7-2, the J gene TRBJ1-2; perhaps TRBD1 as D (6 bases). The germline gives CDR1 SGHTA, CDR2 FQGNSA. V was cut by 5 bases and J by 0 bases, with 13 bases left in between. This CDR3 region has 15 residues.

The table lists this clone with a few counts. The chain recombines TRBV5-4 with TRBJ2-7; TRBD2 aligns across 10 bases. This CDR3 has 15 residues. Germline V gene sequence: CDR1 SGHNT, CDR2 YYREEE (reference sequence). Germline trimming cut 4 bases from V and 4 bases from J; bases unmatched to any gene: 8. The DNA of the CDR3 is TGTGCCAGCAGCCCGAGGCTAGCGGGAGTATACGAGCAGTACTTC. This translates into CASSPRLAGVYEQYF.

This clone turned up a few times. The CDR3 spells CASSLSMPGDSPLHF. In DNA form, the CDR3 reads TGTGCCAGCAGCCTGTCGATGCCCGGGGATTCACCCCTCCACTTT. The V and J genes are TRBV7-9 and TRBJ1-6; D is unclear. V shed 5 bases and J shed 8 bases, with 16 bases lying between them. The V gene's germline CDR1 is SEHNR and CDR2 FQNEAQ (reference sequence). This CDR3 has 15 amino acids.

The rearrangement uses TRBV2 and TRBJ2-5, with TRBD1 identical over 11 bases. V shed 5 bases and J 4 bases; nucleotides not matched to a gene: 6. This CDR3 has 15 residues. The germline V gene encodes CDR1 SNHLY and CDR2 FYNNEI. The CDR3 DNA reads as TGTGCCAGCAGTCAGGACAGGGGGCATCGAGAGACCCAGTACTTC. It is translated as CASSQDRGHRETQYF.

V gene TRBV28 combines with J gene TRBJ1-5; no definite D call. The CDR3 is 13 residues long. V was clipped by 7 bases and J by 3 bases, with 10 bases between them. Germline V gene lookup returns CDR1 MDHEN and CDR2 SYDVKM. The CDR3 reads CASTPQINQPQHF. DNA for the CDR3: TGTGCCAGCACCCCACAGATCAATCAGCCCCAGCATTTT.

The chain uses TRBV19 and TRBJ2-7; D gene unclear. Germline CDR1 reads LNHDA; CDR2 reads SQIVND (reference sequence). V lost 10 bases and J lost 5, with 15 bases in between. The CDR3 runs 12 residues. Here the CDR3 DNA reads TGTGCCACGTGGGCTGAGTGGAACGAGCAGTACTTC. Encoded protein: CATWAEWNEQYF.

This clone was observed a single time. The chain carries TRBV3-1 (or the pseudogene TRBV3-2) and TRBJ1-2, with 7 bases fitting TRBD1. V was pared by 3 bases and J by 4 bases, with 5 bases of the junction left unmatched. The CDR3 runs to 14 residues. Germline V gives CDR1 LGHDT, CDR2 YNNKEL (reference sequence). The CDR3 spells CASSQVGTVYGYTF. For the CDR3, the DNA is TGTGCCAGCAGCCAGGTCGGGACAGTCTATGGCTACACCTTC.

The chain joins TRBV2 to TRBJ2-7; possibly TRBD1 for D (6 bases). This CDR3 is built from 14 residues. V lost 4 bases to trimming and J lost 6 bases, with 16 bases between them. CDR1 is SNHLY and CDR2 is FYNNEI in the germline V gene. The CDR3 DNA reads TGTGCCAGCAGTGCTTGGACAGATGACGGCGAGCAGTACTTC. Protein: CASSAWTDDGEQYF.

The chain couples TRBV28 to TRBJ1-1; the match to TRBD1 covers 8 bases. In germline, CDR1 is MDHEN, CDR2 SYDVKM. CDR3 length: 13 residues. Unmatched junction bases numbered 3, after V lost 2 bases and J lost 7 bases. The DNA for the CDR3 is TGTGCCAGCAGTTTACCGGGACAGGTTGAAGCTTTCTTT. It codes for CASSLPGQVEAFF.

The sample holds many counts of this clone. V and J are TRBV5-6 and TRBJ1-5, with 10 bases fitting TRBD1. The CDR3 is 16 residues long. Germline CDR1 SGHDT, CDR2 YYEEEE. V gave up 4 bases and J gave up 2 bases; unmatched junction bases: 6. CDR3: CASSNRGTGGNQPQHF. In DNA, the CDR3 is TGTGCCAGCAGCAACCGAGGGACAGGGGGCAATCAGCCCCAGCATTTT.

This chain links TRBV2 with TRBJ1-2; no definite D call. The CDR3 is made up of 15 amino acids. V was pared by 1 base and J by 0 bases, with 9 bases between. CDR1 SNHLY and CDR2 FYNNEI come from the germline V gene. The CDR3 region has the DNA TGTGCCAGCAGTGAAGACAGCCGTTCTAACTATGGCTACACCTTC. It encodes CASSEDSRSNYGYTF.

The V call is TRBV5-5, the J call TRBJ2-7, with 9 positions matching TRBD1. The CDR3 has 15 residues. V lost 4 bases, J lost 2 bases, and 7 bases stayed unmatched. Germline CDR1 SGHKS, CDR2 YYEKEE (reference sequence). The CDR3 region is CASSDVRTGAYEQYF. CDR3 sequence (DNA): TGTGCCAGCAGCGATGTCAGGACAGGGGCCTACGAGCAGTACTTC.

The gene calls are TRBV3-1 (or the pseudogene TRBV3-2) and TRBJ2-1; no clear D. This CDR3 region has 15 residues. Germline lookup yields CDR1 LGHDT and CDR2 YNNKEL (reference sequence). V gave up 1 base and J gave up 10 bases, with 17 bases separating them. The CDR3 sequence: CASSQGRSHGREQFF. The CDR3, as DNA: TGTGCCAGCAGCCAAGGTCGGTCCCACGGTAGAGAGCAGTTCTTC.

This clone showed up just a few times. The gene calls are TRBV6-2 or TRBV6-3 and TRBJ1-5; D is perhaps TRBD1 (5 bases). Trimming pared 4 bases from V and 3 bases from J, leaving 7 bases between. The CDR3 is 13 amino acids. The germline gives CDR1 MNHEY, CDR2 SVGEGT. This chain's CDR3 is CASSSTVNQPQHF. The CDR3 region has the DNA TGTGCCAGCAGTTCGACAGTCAATCAGCCCCAGCATTTT.

V is TRBV7-9 and J is TRBJ2-2; a possible D gene is TRBD1 (5 bases). Germline loops: CDR1 SEHNR, CDR2 FQNEAQ (reference sequence). The V end was cut by 1 base, the J end by 3 bases, with 12 bases between. This CDR3 region has 16 residues. The CDR3 is CASSLVQGGHTGELFF. The CDR3, as DNA: TGTGCCAGCAGCTTAGTCCAGGGTGGTCACACCGGGGAGCTGTTTTTT.